This passage covers 2 T cell receptor beta chains from one sample sequenced in a study of shared clonotypes between healthy human individuals. TCRdb's copy holds only in-frame clones and misses some; the assay was immunoSEQ multiplex PCR. Here the sample spans 2 million to 2.5 million clones, almost 96% being singletons. The sample comprised naive CD4+ T cells sorted from blood. This sample's subset: CD45RA+ positively selected. These receptor sequences come from a man between 18 and 29 years old in good health.

V usage is TRBV30 and J usage is TRBJ2-7; 9 positions agree with TRBD1. In germline, CDR1 is GTSNPN, CDR2 SVGIG (reference sequence). This CDR3 has 15 amino acids. V lost 3 bases, J lost 6 bases, and 12 bases stayed unmatched. CDR3 amino acids: CAWSLTPDRGVEQYF. In nucleotides, the CDR3 is TGTGCCTGGAGCCTCACCCCGGACAGGGGCGTCGAGCAGTACTTC.

J is TRBJ1-6 and V is TRBV7-2; D remains unclear. Germline loops: CDR1 SGHTA, CDR2 FQGNSA. The CDR3 length is 14 residues. V was pared by 4 bases and J by 10 bases, with 14 bases between. CDR3 loop: CASSSAGVDSPLHF. CDR3 nucleotide sequence: TGTGCCAGCAGCTCTGCCGGGGTCGACTCACCCCTCCACTTT.